This record looks at one T cell receptor (beta chain) sequence and its context. Its antigen remains unidentified. Quantitative molecular-barcoded 5'-RACE generated the TCR beta libraries. TCRdb redid the calling of the 5' RACE reads with MiXCR, one entry per CDR3 protein. Here the sample spans around 160,000 distinct CDR3 sequences, approximately 10% being singletons. This record comes from a study of CD8 T cells in ankylosing spondylitis. Findings and limits, study-wide: Researchers reportedly found disease-linked clones significantly enriched in matched ankylosing spondylitis synovial fluid. One TCR beta motif, made up of eight highly homologous variants, appeared characteristic of ankylosing spondylitis blood.

The CDR3 has 15 amino acids. CDR1 is LGHDT, CDR2 YNNKEL, per germline (reference sequence). Trimming took 2 bases from V and 6 from J, leaving 16 bases between them. The clonotype was recovered from a male donor with ankylosing spondylitis or in good health (not recorded which). The chain is built from TRBV3-1 and TRBJ1-2; D gene uncertain. The sample taken for sequencing was blood, either unsorted or a sorted T cell fraction (not recorded which). The CDR3, as DNA: TGTGCCAGCAGCCAATGGAGCCGGGATGAGGATGGCTACACCTTC. It encodes CASSQWSRDEDGYTF.